This passage covers 2 T cell receptor beta chains from one sample sequenced in a study of OX40 agonist ivuxolimab in advanced cancers. The method was immunoSEQ multiplex PCR; TCRdb's version includes in-frame clones alone and lacks a portion of them. The data contain more than 60,000 clones, about 89% of them singletons. This sample comprised CD4+ or CD8+ T cells sorted from blood, obtained in a trial of the OX40 agonist ivuxolimab. All receptors come from an adult with an advanced solid tumor such as melanoma, head and neck, liver or kidney cancer.

CDR3 in amino acids: CASTLDSGNQPQHF. CDR3 bases: TGTGCCAGCACCTTGGACAGCGGCAATCAGCCCCAGCATTTT. The V and J genes are TRBV2 and TRBJ1-5, with D possibly TRBD1 on 6 matching bases. CDR1 SNHLY and CDR2 FYNNEI come from the germline V gene. The CDR3 is 14 residues long. V lost 7 bases to trimming and J lost 2 bases, with 12 bases between them.

This chain joins TRBV5-4 and TRBJ2-5, with D possibly matching TRBD2 (6 bases). Trimming took 1 base from V and 5 from J, leaving 12 bases between them. The germline CDR1 and CDR2 sequences are SGHNT and YYREEE (reference sequence). The CDR3 has 14 residues. The CDR3 loop reads CASSLRGGTETQYF. The CDR3 nucleotides are TGTGCCAGCAGCTTGAGAGGCGGGACCGAGACCCAGTACTTC.